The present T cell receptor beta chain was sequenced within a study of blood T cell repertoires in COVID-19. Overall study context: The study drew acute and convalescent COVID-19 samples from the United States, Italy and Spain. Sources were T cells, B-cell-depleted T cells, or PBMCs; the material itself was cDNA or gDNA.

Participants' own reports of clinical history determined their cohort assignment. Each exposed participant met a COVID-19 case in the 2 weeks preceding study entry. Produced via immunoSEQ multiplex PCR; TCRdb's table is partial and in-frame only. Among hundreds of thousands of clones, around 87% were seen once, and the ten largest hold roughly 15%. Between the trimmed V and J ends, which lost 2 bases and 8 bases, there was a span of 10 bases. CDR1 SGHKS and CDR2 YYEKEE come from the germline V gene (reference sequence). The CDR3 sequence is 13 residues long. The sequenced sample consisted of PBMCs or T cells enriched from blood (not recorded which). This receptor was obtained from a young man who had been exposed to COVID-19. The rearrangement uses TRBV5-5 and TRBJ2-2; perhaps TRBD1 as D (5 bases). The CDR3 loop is CASSLTGAGELFF. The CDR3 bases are TGTGCCAGCAGCTTAACAGGTGCGGGGGAGCTGTTTTTT.